The 4 T cell receptor beta chains presented below share a single source sample, sequenced in a study of blood T cells in healthy people across ages (dated by TCRdb to between 2014 and 2017). Libraries came from 5' RACE. A second PCR of roughly 7 to 11 cycles was performed with a sample-barcoded 5' primer and a J-beta primer mix. TCRdb trimmed public reads at Q25 via fastp, called clones via MiXCR and kept in-frame beta chains. All rows with the same CDR3 protein become a single entry with the most common DNA and genes. This sample has around 1,800,000 distinct CDR3 sequences in its table, and 35% to 50% of those were observed once. Of the sample, 20% to 25% is held by the ten largest clones. Sequencing input: blood. These receptors were collected from a human donor in good health.

The genes are TRBV6-2 or TRBV6-3 and TRBJ2-3; D is uncertain. This CDR3 contains 14 residues. Germline lookup yields CDR1 MNHEY and CDR2 SVGEGT. Trimming took off 5 bases at V and 0 bases at J, with 9 bases between the two ends. Here the CDR3 DNA reads TGTGCCAGCAGTCGCCGTCTCAGCACAGATACGCAGTATTTT. Translating gives CASSRRLSTDTQYF.

On this clonotype: A read error may explain this, as a much larger clone is one base away. V is TRBV6-2 or TRBV6-3 and J is TRBJ1-2; a possible D gene is TRBD1 (5 bases). Germline V gene sequence: CDR1 MNHEY, CDR2 SVGEGT. V was pared by 6 bases and J by 4 bases, with 15 bases between. The CDR3 consists of 14 residues. The CDR3 DNA follows: TGTGCCAGCAGGTCAATCAGGGACGGCTATGGCTACACCTTC. It specifies CASRSIRDGYGYTF.

V usage is TRBV7-2 and J usage is TRBJ1-5, with D uncertain. Trimming took 3 bases from V and 6 from J, leaving 15 bases between them. Germline loops: CDR1 SGHTA, CDR2 FQGNSA. The CDR3 is 15 amino acids. The CDR3 protein is CASSLELSSGQPQHF. The CDR3, as DNA: TGTGCCAGCAGCTTGGAGCTGTCCTCTGGTCAGCCCCAGCATTTT.

This clonotype appeared a single time. DNA for the CDR3: TGTGCCAGCACCCTCACCGGACAGGGAAGCTATGGCTACACCTTC. It yields the protein CASTLTGQGSYGYTF. The chain joins TRBV7-9 to TRBJ1-2, with 8 bases identical to TRBD1. V shed 7 bases and J 4 bases; nucleotides not matched to a gene: 11. The CDR3 runs to 15 residues. Germline CDR1 is SEHNR and CDR2 is FQNEAQ (reference sequence).